This entry concerns a single T cell receptor beta chain. The antigen is unknown. These data originate in a study of long-term antiretroviral therapy in people with HIV. Study-wide results and limits: Repertoires in HIV (unlike those of controls) had narrower CDR3 length ranges. Clones that expanded before ART (that is, prior to treatment) dominated the repertoire at all time points.

Researchers secured at least one pre-ART and at least two post-ART PBMC samples from each donor. The germline V gene has CDR1 SEHNR and CDR2 FQNEAQ (reference sequence). Deletions cut 1 base from V and 7 bases from J, with 8 bases between. CDR3 size: 14 residues. The authors ran the immunoSEQ assay, v3.0, at survey level. Data came from immunoSEQ multiplex PCR; TCRdb stores just in-frame clones and leaves some out. The profile shows about 40,000 clones, roughly 85% of them singletons. This material consisted of unsorted PBMCs, taken 3.1 years after starting antiretroviral therapy. The V and J genes are TRBV7-9 and TRBJ1-6, with TRBD1 as a possible D gene (5 bases). This TCR came from a woman in her fifties or sixties with HIV. The CDR3 here is CASSLGQPNSPLHF. CDR3 DNA sequence: TGTGCCAGCAGCTTAGGACAGCCCAATTCACCCCTCCACTTT.